These T cell receptor beta chains were read from a single sample in a study of cytomegalovirus exposure and HLA in healthy donors. TCRdb keeps only in-frame clones here, not all; method: immunoSEQ multiplex PCR. This table holds some 180,000 clones, approximately 84% found once. Input material: PBMCs. Every receptor here comes from a female donor in good health and CMV-seronegative. The CDR3 runs from the conserved cysteine through the conserved F or W. A D gene is named only where the DNA matches it firmly. Part of the rows lack a size; the others show once, few, many or a class for expanded clones.

>TRBD1|once|TRBV30|TRBJ2-7
CAWDPTGGYEQYF
TGTGCCTGGGACCCGACAGGGGGCTACGAGCAGTACTTC
>TRBD2|-|TRBV19|TRBJ2-1
CASIQAGGHNEQFF
TGTGCCAGTATCCAAGCGGGAGGCCACAATGAGCAGTTCTTC
>TRBD2|few|TRBV6-6|TRBJ2-7
CASSSTGTSRYEQYF
TGTGCCAGCAGTTCCACAGGGACTAGTAGGTACGAGCAGTACTTC
>-|-|TRBV19|TRBJ1-4
CASRTGQSTNEKLFF
TGTGCCAGTAGAACAGGACAGTCAACTAATGAAAAACTGTTTTTT
>TRBD2|-|TRBV11-2|TRBJ2-6
CASSQRTSGYSGANVLTF
TGTGCCAGCAGCCAAAGGACTAGCGGTTACTCTGGGGCCAACGTCCTGACTTTC
>-|-|TRBV19|TRBJ1-5
CASSPGSPGGQPQHF
TGTGCCAGTAGCCCCGGGTCGCCTGGCGGACAGCCCCAGCATTTT
>-|-|TRBV4-2|TRBJ1-3
CASSQEGQGNGNTIYF
TGTGCCAGCAGCCAAGAGGGGCAGGGGAATGGAAACACCATATATTTT
>TRBD2|once|TRBV5-1|TRBJ2-3
CASSGTTFTDTQYF
TGCGCCAGCAGCGGGACTACCTTCACAGATACGCAGTATTTT
>-|few|TRBV19|TRBJ2-5
CASSYLGSLGETQYF
TGTGCCAGTAGCTATCTAGGGAGTTTGGGGGAGACCCAGTACTTC
>TRBD2|-|TRBV15|TRBJ2-5
CATGLAGQETQYF
TGTGCCACTGGACTAGCGGGGCAAGAGACCCAGTACTTC
>TRBD1|once|TRBV19|TRBJ2-7
CASSGTGFEQYF
TGTGCCAGCTCCGGGACAGGATTTGAGCAGTACTTC
>TRBD1|-|TRBV7-8|TRBJ2-7
CASRHQTGTGLEQYF
TGTGCCAGCAGGCACCAAACCGGGACAGGGCTCGAGCAGTACTTC
>-|-|TRBV11-3|TRBJ2-5
CASSLGSTTMRETQYF
TGTGCCAGCAGCTTAGGGTCTACTACTATGCGAGAGACCCAGTACTTC
>-|-|TRBV7-6|TRBJ2-7
CASSPNYDRSYEQYF
TGTGCCAGCAGCCCGAACTACGATCGTTCCTACGAGCAGTACTTC
>-|-|TRBV2|TRBJ1-1
CASSAVAVTTDLNTEAFF
TGTGCCAGCAGCGCGGTAGCCGTGACGACAGATTTGAACACTGAAGCTTTCTTT
>-|-|TRBV7-8|TRBJ2-1
CASSLSRFSYNEQFF
TGTGCCAGCAGCTTAAGCCGTTTCTCCTACAATGAGCAGTTCTTC